The 26 T cell receptor beta chains presented below share a single source sample, sequenced in a study of T cells in Graves' hyperthyroidism and ophthalmopathy. Researchers took RNA transcripts and amplified the TCR beta CDR3 regions from them. A set of HTBI primers served as the primers for a first-round RT-PCR of the TCR CDR3. Each CDR3 protein gets one entry after TCRdb re-called the multiplex PCR reads with MiXCR. The repertoire includes fewer than 750,000 distinct CDR3 sequences, around 15% of them detected once, and about 3.9% sits in the top ten. Sequencing was performed on blood. The receptors were sampled from a woman in her 40s with Graves' ophthalmopathy.

There are many counts of this clonotype. The chain combines TRBV27 with TRBJ2-7; 10 nucleotides line up with TRBD1. The ends lost 3 bases at V and 6 bases at J; junction bases unmatched: 5. CDR1 is MNHEY, CDR2 SMNVEV, per germline (reference sequence). The CDR3 is 14 amino acids. Here the CDR3 DNA reads TGTGCCAGCAGTTTGGACAGGGGGGGTAGCGAGCAGTACTTC. Translated, it gives CASSLDRGGSEQYF.

This clonotype came up many times. The chain is built from TRBV12-3 or TRBV12-4 and TRBJ1-1; weak D call: TRBD1 (6 bases). The CDR3 runs 15 residues. V lost 4 bases and J lost 0, with 12 bases in between. The CDR3 sequence is CASSSRTAMNTEAFF. The CDR3 DNA sequence: TGTGCCAGCAGTTCGCGGACAGCGATGAACACTGAAGCTTTCTTT.

The chain links TRBV6-5 to TRBJ2-2; no definite D call. The CDR3 is 17 residues long. CDR1 and CDR2 (germline): MNHEY, SVGAGI. The V end was cut by 0 bases, the J end by 2 bases, with 13 bases between. DNA for the CDR3: TGTGCCAGCAGTTACTCGTTTGGCCCGACCAACACCGGGGAGCTGTTTTTT. Translation: CASSYSFGPTNTGELFF.

This clonotype was picked up many times. The chain has TRBV7-2 and TRBJ2-5; 10 bases match TRBD1. V dropped 3 bases and J dropped 6; count of bases not matched to a gene: 10. The CDR3 consists of 16 residues. Germline V gene data show CDR1 as SGHTA and CDR2 as FQGNSA. DNA of the CDR3: TGTGCCAGCAGCTTGGGTGGGACAGGGGTTCAGAAGACCCAGTACTTC. Protein product: CASSLGGTGVQKTQYF.

This clonotype was seen at least ten times. The J gene is TRBJ2-5, the V gene TRBV7-9; possibly TRBD1 for D (6 bases). Germline assignment: CDR1 SEHNR and CDR2 FQNEAQ (reference sequence). The CDR3 is 14 residues long. V lost 5 bases and J 2 bases, leaving 12 bases between the germline ends. Written as DNA, the CDR3 is TGTGCCAGCAGCAAGGACAGATCTCAAGAGACCCAGTACTTC. This translates into CASSKDRSQETQYF.

This clonotype has at least ten counts. One end of the junction is discordant with germline, which a read error may explain. The rearrangement joins TRBV27 to TRBJ2-7; TRBD1 matches at 12 bases. The CDR3 sequence is 17 residues long. Germline loops: CDR1 MNHEY, CDR2 SMNVEV (reference sequence). The CDR3 DNA reads as TGTGCCAGCAGCTTATCCCCCTCGGGACAGGGGGCGGGGGAGCAGTACTTC. Its translation: CASSLSPSGQGAGEQYF.

This clonotype was picked up many times. The chain combines TRBV12-3 or TRBV12-4 with TRBJ2-7; D gene unclear. This CDR3 spans 14 amino acids. V was trimmed by 4 bases and J by 3 bases, leaving 13 bases between them. CDR3 sequence reads: CASSSRPKIYEQYF. As DNA, the CDR3 is TGTGCCAGCAGTTCTAGACCAAAGATCTACGAGCAGTACTTC.

This chain uses TRBV10-3 with TRBJ2-4, with 8 bases lining up with TRBD1. Germline assignment: CDR1 ENHRY and CDR2 SYGVKD. CDR3 length: 17 residues. The ends lost 2 bases at V and 5 bases at J; junction bases unmatched: 11. This CDR3 reads CAISEPLPGGFENIQYF. The CDR3 nucleotides are TGTGCCATCAGTGAGCCATTACCAGGGGGCTTCGAAAACATTCAGTACTTC.

This clonotype was counted ten times or more. A read error is possible here, since a much larger clone lies one base away. V usage is TRBV27 and J usage is TRBJ1-2; perhaps TRBD1 as D (5 bases). The germline CDR1 and CDR2 sequences are MNHEY and SMNVEV (reference sequence). Trimming cost V 4 bases and J 6 bases, with 15 bases left between them. CDR3 length equals 14 residues. The CDR3, as DNA: TGTGCCAGCAGTTCCGGTGACAGCAACCATGGCTACACCTTC. It is translated as CASSSGDSNHGYTF.

This clonotype turned up a few times. The CDR3 does not close with the conserved phenylalanine or tryptophan, likely indicating a read error. The V call is TRBV10-3, the J call TRBJ2-7; D is unresolved. CDR1 is ENHRY, CDR2 SYGVKD, per germline. V was trimmed by 3 bases and J by 0 bases, leaving 15 bases between them. The length of the CDR3 is 16 residues. This CDR3 reads CAISDLKRSSSYEQYL. Here the CDR3 DNA reads TGTGCCATCAGTGACCTCAAACGGTCCTCCTCCTACGAGCAGTACCTC.

J is TRBJ2-5 and V is TRBV6-1; D may be TRBD1 or TRBD2 (5 bases each). Germline V lookup: CDR1 MNHNS, CDR2 SASEGT. The CDR3 runs to 17 residues. With 1 base removed from V and 1 base from J, the gap between germline ends came to 16 bases. Here the CDR3 DNA reads TGTGCCAGCAGTGAAGAGGGACCCGAAATTTCCCAAGAGACCCAGTACTTC. Residues: CASSEEGPEISQETQYF.

This clonotype has a count of ten or more. V is TRBV6-2 or TRBV6-3 and J is TRBJ1-1; tentatively, D is TRBD1 (5 bases). Germline CDR1 MNHEY, CDR2 SVGEGT. The CDR3 has 11 residues. The ends were cut back, 7 bases at V and 5 bases at J, with 8 bases in the middle. The DNA of the CDR3 is TGTGCCAGCATAAGGGGAACTGAAGCTTTCTTT. Its protein is CASIRGTEAFF.

J is TRBJ2-7 and V is TRBV11-1; tentatively, D is TRBD1 (6 bases). In germline, CDR1 is SGHAT, CDR2 FQDESV (reference sequence). The CDR3 runs 13 residues. The V and J ends lost 5 bases and 3 bases respectively, with 11 bases between them. In DNA, the CDR3 is TGTGCCAGCAGCGCCAGGGACAACTACGAGCAGTACTTC. It translates to CASSARDNYEQYF.

Ten or more counts support this clonotype. The CDR3 region is CASSLLSGQHGYTF. The DNA of the CDR3 is TGTGCCAGCAGTTTACTTTCGGGACAACATGGCTACACCTTC. The chain employs TRBV12-3 or TRBV12-4 and TRBJ1-2; a possible D gene is TRBD1 (6 bases). The CDR3 sequence is 14 residues long. The germline V and J ends were trimmed by 2 bases and 6 bases, with 13 bases remaining between them.

This clonotype was detected ten times or more. The rearrangement uses TRBV5-1 and TRBJ1-1; D gene unclear. Germline V gene sequence: CDR1 SGHRS, CDR2 YFSETQ. The length of the CDR3 is 15 residues. Trimming stripped 2 bases from V and 1 base from J, with 12 bases between. CDR3 nucleotides: TGCGCCAGCAGCTTAGAACCAGCCCGGAACACTGAAGCTTTCTTT. This sequence encodes CASSLEPARNTEAFF.

This clonotype was seen repeatedly, ten times or more. The chain is built from TRBV12-3 or TRBV12-4 and TRBJ2-7, with 8 nucleotides matching TRBD1. The CDR3 extends over 15 amino acids. V dropped 5 bases and J dropped 6; count of bases not matched to a gene: 12. The CDR3 sequence is CASSTAGQGASEQYF. DNA for the CDR3: TGTGCCAGCAGTACCGCCGGACAGGGTGCAAGCGAGCAGTACTTC.

This clonotype has at least ten counts. Relative to the germline gene, one junction end is altered; a read error may explain this. V gene TRBV6-1 combines with J gene TRBJ1-1; weak D call: TRBD1 (5 bases). Germline loops: CDR1 MNHNS, CDR2 SASEGT. The CDR3 has 13 amino acids. CDR3 amino acids: CAGSIAQESITFF. DNA for the CDR3: TGTGCCGGCAGTATTGCACAGGAATCGATTACTTTCTTT.

In this sample, this clonotype turned up once. The chain couples TRBV7-9 to TRBJ1-1, with a possible D match to TRBD1 (6 bases). The V end was cut by 7 bases, the J end by 3 bases, with 15 bases between. Germline CDR1 and CDR2: SEHNR and FQNEAQ (reference sequence). The CDR3 runs 14 residues. The CDR3 region is CASTLRQADTEAFF. CDR3 nucleotide sequence: TGTGCCAGCACTTTGCGACAGGCTGACACTGAAGCTTTCTTT.

The chain carries TRBV7-8 and TRBJ1-4; D remains ambiguous. V was clipped by 1 base and J by 4 bases, with 13 bases between them. This CDR3 is 16 amino acids long. Germline CDR1 and CDR2: SGHVS and FQNEAQ. The CDR3, as DNA: TGTGCCAGCAGCTTAGATGGTCGTGGTCTTAATGAAAAACTGTTTTTT. Protein product: CASSLDGRGLNEKLFF. Based on the CDR3 plus reference TRBV7-8 and TRBJ1-4, the full variable domain is GAGVSQSPRYKVAKRGQDVALRCDPISGHVSLFWYQQALGQGPEFLTYFQNEAQLDKSGLPSDRFFAERPEGSVSTLKIQRTQQEDSAVYLCASSLDGRGLNEKLFFGSGTQLSVL.

This clonotype was detected ten times or more. The CDR3 bases are TGCAGTGCTGGGGACTTTCAAGAGACCCAGTACTTC. It is translated as CSAGDFQETQYF. V and J are TRBV20-1 and TRBJ2-5; TRBD2 is a possible D gene (6 bases). The germline CDR1 and CDR2 sequences are DFQATT and SNEGSKA (reference sequence). This CDR3 contains 12 residues. V shed 5 bases and J shed 2 bases, with 9 bases lying between them.

This clonotype was detected ten times or more. J is TRBJ1-1 and V is TRBV7-2; D is ambiguous. CDR1 and CDR2 from the germline V gene are SGHTA and FQGNSA. The CDR3 is made up of 13 amino acids. V dropped 5 bases and J dropped 4 bases, with 11 bases sitting between them. For the CDR3, the DNA is TGTGCCAGCAGCCCCCGGAGTAGCACTGAAGCTTTCTTT. Encoded protein: CASSPRSSTEAFF.

There are many counts of this clonotype. The V and J genes are TRBV6-5 and TRBJ2-7, with TRBD2 identical over 9 bases. V lost 4 bases and J lost 4; bases outside the gene matches: 8. This CDR3 is 15 amino acids long. CDR1 and CDR2 (germline): MNHEY, SVGAGI. CDR3: CASSSLTSGLYEQYF. The CDR3 nucleotides read TGTGCCAGCAGTTCCCTGACTAGCGGCCTATACGAGCAGTACTTC.

The gene calls are TRBV9 and TRBJ2-5; tentatively, D is TRBD2 (6 bases). V shed 0 bases and J shed 5 bases, with 11 bases lying between them. The CDR3 covers 14 residues. Germline V lookup: CDR1 SGDLS, CDR2 YYNGEE. The CDR3, as DNA: TGTGCCAGCAGCGTAGGGGGGACTTTGGAGACCCAGTACTTC. Translated: CASSVGGTLETQYF. Full variable domain (remainder filled in from reference TRBV9 and TRBJ2-5): DSGVTQTPKHLITATGQRVTLRCSPRSGDLSVYWYQQSLDQGLQFLIQYYNGEERAKGNILERFSAQQFPDLHSELNLSSLELGDSALYFCASSVGGTLETQYFGPGTRLLVL.

This chain uses TRBV4-1 with TRBJ2-7, with 7 bases that match TRBD2. This CDR3 contains 13 residues. Germline CDR1 reads MGHRA; CDR2 reads YSYEKL. V lost 6 bases to trimming and J lost 4 bases; unmatched junction nucleotides: 6. In DNA, the CDR3 is TGCGCCAGCAGACCAGCGGGATCTTACGAGCAGTACTTC. Amino acids: CASRPAGSYEQYF.

Comments on this clonotype: Being one base from a much bigger clone, this may be a read error. This chain joins TRBV28 and TRBJ2-7; 12 bases match TRBD2. The CDR3 extends over 18 amino acids. CDR1 MDHEN and CDR2 SYDVKM come from the germline V gene. CDR3 DNA sequence: TGTACCAGCAGCCTTAGAGGATGGACTAGCGGGGTGACCTACGAGCAGTACTTC. Translation: CTSSLRGWTSGVTYEQYF.

This clonotype was seen repeatedly, ten times or more. The rearrangement links TRBV6-2 or TRBV6-3 to TRBJ2-7; unclear D gene. The CDR3 covers 12 residues. Trimming took off 6 bases at V and 6 bases at J, with 12 bases between the two ends. CDR1 MNHEY and CDR2 SVGEGT come from the germline V gene. CDR3 coding DNA: TGTGCCAGCAGCCCCTTCGGTCCCGAGCAGTACTTC. This gives the protein CASSPFGPEQYF.